A selection of T cell receptor beta chains follows, all from one sample in a study of T cells of healthy individuals. TCRdb re-analysed the 5' RACE reads in MiXCR, keeping a single row per CDR3 protein. This sample has 65,000 to 95,000 distinct CDR3 sequences, with about 5% found just once. The receptors stem from a female donor in good health. CDR3s include the opening cysteine and the closing phenylalanine or tryptophan. Fields, in order: D gene, J gene, V gene, clone size, CDR3 length, CDR3 DNA, CDR3 protein. D genes are given only for firm matches. Clone size is shown for a subset of rows, as once, few, many or a class of expanded clone.

. TRBJ2-1 TRBV14 many 19 TGTGCCAGCAGCCAAGAAGATCGAGTCTGGGTGTTCGGTTACAATGAGCAGTTCTTC CASSQEDRVWVFGYNEQFF
TRBD1 TRBJ1-2 TRBV28 many 12 TGTGCCAGCAGTTTACGGACAGGGTCGGACACCTTC CASSLRTGSDTF
TRBD2 TRBJ2-3 TRBV3-1 few 18 TGTGCCAGCAGCCAAAGGCTAGCGGGAGATGCTAGCACAGATACGCAGTATTTT CASSQRLAGDASTDTQYF
. TRBJ1-5 TRBV11-2 . 15 TGTGCCAGCAGCACGGGACTCTATAGCAATCAGCCCCAGCATTTT CASSTGLYSNQPQHF
TRBD2 TRBJ2-3 TRBV11-2 . 20 TGTGCCAGCAGCTCGCTTGGACCACTCGGACTAGCGGGAGGAGTGGATACGCAGTATTTT CASSSLGPLGLAGGVDTQYF
. TRBJ2-1 TRBV7-8 many 15 TGTGCCAGCAGCCTCGACCCTGGGCGGTACAATGAGCAGTTCTTC CASSLDPGRYNEQFF
. TRBJ1-2 TRBV7-9 few 14 TGTGCCAGCAGCTTGGATCCTTCAGACTATGGCTACACCTTC CASSLDPSDYGYTF
. TRBJ2-3 TRBV6-2/TRBV6-3 . 15 TGTGCCAGCAGTCACATGGGGGGACCCGCAGATACGCAGTATTTT CASSHMGGPADTQYF
TRBD2 TRBJ2-3 TRBV5-1 many 15 TGCGCCAGCAGCTCGTTCCTAGCGGGAGAGGGTACGCAGTATTTT CASSSFLAGEGTQYF
. TRBJ2-1 TRBV6-5 many 16 TGTGCCAGCAGCACCCGGGACCCCGAATCGTACAATGAGCAGTTCTTC CASSTRDPESYNEQFF
. TRBJ2-7 TRBV7-2 few 14 TGTGCCAGCAGCTATCCGGGACGAGCCCGCGAGCAGTACTTC CASSYPGRAREQYF
. TRBJ2-3 TRBV6-2/TRBV6-3 many 16 TGTGCCAGCGGAACCGGGACACCTCTTTGGGCAGATACGCAGTATTTT CASGTGTPLWADTQYF
. TRBJ2-7 TRBV15 many 15 TGTGCCACCAGCCCTATGGGGCAGGGCTTCGGAGAGCAGTACTTC CATSPMGQGFGEQYF
. TRBJ1-6 TRBV7-2 many 16 TGTGCCAGCGAGCGCCGGGCGAGCTCCTATAATTCACCCCTCCACTTT CASERRASSYNSPLHF
. TRBJ1-1 TRBV29-1 many 13 TGCAGCGTTGGAGGGGGGGTTGTCCCTGAAGCTTTCTTT CSVGGGVVPEAFF
. TRBJ2-1 TRBV12-3/TRBV12-4 few 17 TGTGCCAGCAGTCCCCGGGGTAGCGTAAGCTCCTACAATGAGCAGTTCTTC CASSPRGSVSSYNEQFF
TRBD2 TRBJ2-1 TRBV6-2/TRBV6-3 few 16 TGTGCCAGCAGTTACGGCGGACTAGCGGGAGTAAATGAGCAGTTCTTC CASSYGGLAGVNEQFF